These 30 T cell receptor beta chains came from one sample sequenced in a study of cytomegalovirus exposure and HLA in healthy donors. The PCR made use of 60 Vbeta and 13 Jbeta primers. Assay used: immunoSEQ multiplex PCR; TCRdb lists only in-frame clones, some missing. The data contain roughly 150,000 clones, roughly four fifths of them singletons. The sequencing input was PBMCs. All receptors come from a man younger than 45 in good health and CMV-seropositive.

The V gene is TRBV27, the J gene TRBJ2-3; D gene uncertain. Germline V CDR1 and CDR2: MNHEY, SMNVEV (reference sequence). The V gene lost 10 bases and the J gene lost 2 bases, with 16 bases spanning the gap. The CDR3 is made up of 14 amino acids. Here the CDR3 reads CATSLSTVTDTQYF. DNA of the CDR3: TGTGCCACCTCACTGTCGACTGTCACAGATACGCAGTATTTT.

This clone is a singleton in its sample. The V and J genes are TRBV4-1 and TRBJ2-7; 11 positions match TRBD2. Germline-derived CDR1 and CDR2 are MGHRA and YSYEKL. Losses at the gene ends were 4 bases for V and 4 bases for J; bases not matched to a gene: 3. The CDR3 loop spans 14 amino acids. CDR3 loop: CASSLSSGRYEQYF. In DNA, the CDR3 is TGCGCCAGCAGCCTCTCTAGCGGGAGGTACGAGCAGTACTTC.

The chain employs TRBV19 and TRBJ1-2, with 9 bases lining up with TRBD1. The CDR3 sequence is 13 residues long. With V trimmed by 5 bases and J by 8 bases, 6 bases remained unmatched. CDR1 is LNHDA and CDR2 is SQIVND in the germline V gene (reference sequence). Written as DNA, the CDR3 is TGTGCCAGTAGTCCGGACAGGGGCCGAGGCTACACCTTC. This translates into CASSPDRGRGYTF.

The rearrangement links TRBV28 to TRBJ1-1; weak D call: TRBD1 (5 bases). The germline V gene encodes CDR1 MDHEN and CDR2 SYDVKM. This CDR3 has 12 amino acids. Trimming cost V 2 bases and J 6 bases, with 7 bases left between them. CDR3 sequence (DNA): TGTGCCAGCAGTTTAGTACAGGCTGAAGCTTTCTTT. This encodes CASSLVQAEAFF.

This clone turned up a few times. The chain links TRBV5-1 to TRBJ2-3; 14 bases agree with TRBD2. Per germline, CDR1 SGHRS and CDR2 YFSETQ. This CDR3 comprises 17 residues. Germline trimming cut 3 bases from V and 1 base from J; bases unmatched to any gene: 4. The CDR3 loop is CASSWPGLAGGTDTQYF. CDR3 coding DNA: TGCGCCAGCAGCTGGCCGGGACTAGCGGGGGGCACAGATACGCAGTATTTT.

The chain uses TRBV5-4 and TRBJ2-7, with D hard to call. This CDR3 is 17 amino acids long. Trimming left V 1 base short and J 4 bases short, with 21 bases between. The germline V gene encodes CDR1 SGHNT and CDR2 YYREEE (reference sequence). CDR3 loop: CASSLRTLSSTFYEQYF. Written as DNA, the CDR3 is TGTGCCAGCAGCTTGCGCACTCTTAGTTCCACGTTTTACGAGCAGTACTTC.

CDR3 nucleotide sequence: TGTGCCAGCAAGCGGCCGAACACCGGGGAGCTGTTTTTT. It yields the protein CASKRPNTGELFF. V gene TRBV6-5 combines with J gene TRBJ2-2; D may be TRBD2 (5 bases). The CDR3 totals 13 residues. V shed 7 bases and J shed 0 bases, with 6 bases lying between them. CDR1 and CDR2 (germline): MNHEY, SVGAGI.

This clone was detected only once. The chain links TRBV27 to TRBJ1-1; possibly TRBD1 for D (6 bases). This CDR3 contains 13 residues. The germline V gene has CDR1 MNHEY and CDR2 SMNVEV (reference sequence). Trimming cost V 6 bases and J 4 bases, with 12 bases left between them. As DNA, the CDR3 is TGTGCCAGCAGATTACAGGGTCGCACTGAAGCTTTCTTT. It encodes CASRLQGRTEAFF.

The V and J genes are TRBV6-1 and TRBJ2-1; perhaps TRBD2 as D (5 bases). V lost 5 bases and J 6 bases, leaving 8 bases between the germline ends. The germline CDR1 and CDR2 sequences are MNHNS and SASEGT. CDR3 length equals 12 residues. The CDR3: CASSRGLNEQFF. The CDR3 DNA reads as TGTGCCAGCAGTCGCGGGCTCAATGAGCAGTTCTTC.

The chain is built from TRBV6-4 and TRBJ2-3; 16 bases are shared with TRBD2. V shed 4 bases and J 5 bases; nucleotides not matched to a gene: 15. CDR1 and CDR2 from the germline V gene are MRHNA and SNTAGT. CDR3 length: 20 residues. The CDR3 sequence is CASSVEAGTSGRAWGDTQYF. CDR3 DNA sequence: TGTGCCAGCAGTGTCGAAGCCGGGACTAGCGGGAGGGCCTGGGGAGATACGCAGTATTTT.

The rearrangement joins TRBV27 to TRBJ2-2, with a weak D call TRBD2 (5 bases). The V end lost 1 base, the J end lost 1 base, and 19 bases lay between the germline ends. CDR1 and CDR2 from the germline V gene are MNHEY and SMNVEV (reference sequence). CDR3 size: 19 residues. In DNA form, the CDR3 reads TGTGCCAGCAGTTTATACAGCCCGGAGGCCGAGGTGAACACCGGGGAGCTGTTTTTT. Translation: CASSLYSPEAEVNTGELFF.

This clone was detected only a few times. The chain is built from TRBV27 and TRBJ2-2; a possible D gene is TRBD2 (5 bases). Looked up from germline, CDR1 is MNHEY and CDR2 is SMNVEV (reference sequence). This CDR3 contains 14 residues. Trimming removed 4 bases at V and 5 bases at J, with 11 bases between. Here the CDR3 DNA reads TGTGCCAGCAGTTCCGGGATTGCTACCGGGGAGCTGTTTTTT. This codes for CASSSGIATGELFF.

The count of this clone is one. The V and J genes are TRBV28 and TRBJ2-2; D may be TRBD1 (5 bases). The V end lost 7 bases, the J end lost 1 base, and 7 bases lay between the germline ends. CDR1 is MDHEN and CDR2 is SYDVKM in the germline V gene. The CDR3 length is 13 residues. As DNA, the CDR3 is TGTGCCAGCACAAGGGGGAACACCGGGGAGCTGTTTTTT. This encodes CASTRGNTGELFF.

The chain combines TRBV30 with TRBJ2-3; no firm D call. There are 14 residues in the CDR3. The V gene lost 0 bases and the J gene lost 3 bases, with 10 bases spanning the gap. Germline CDR1 and CDR2: GTSNPN and SVGIG (reference sequence). The chain's CDR3 is CAWSVRRGTDTQYF. CDR3 sequence (DNA): TGTGCCTGGAGTGTGAGGCGTGGGACAGATACGCAGTATTTT.

The chain employs TRBV11-2 and TRBJ2-1; 9 bases agree with TRBD2. The CDR3 has 17 amino acids. The J segment lost 5 bases and the V segment lost 3 bases, leaving 11 bases of the junction unmatched. Germline assignment: CDR1 SGHAT and CDR2 FQNNGV. In DNA form, the CDR3 reads TGTGCCAGCAGCTTCCAAATCAAGGCGGGGGGGCACAATGAGCAGTTCTTC. Its protein product is CASSFQIKAGGHNEQFF.

CDR3: CASSRQGVSGGDNEQFF. In nucleotides, the CDR3 is TGTGCCAGCAGCCGCCAGGGGGTTAGCGGGGGTGACAATGAGCAGTTCTTC. The gene calls are TRBV11-3 and TRBJ2-1; 9 positions agree with TRBD2. The V and J ends lost 5 bases and 5 bases, in that order; junction bases with no gene match: 13. Germline CDR1 reads SGHNT; CDR2 reads YENEEA. There are 17 residues in the CDR3.

This chain connects TRBV28 to TRBJ2-7; 7 bases fit TRBD1. CDR3 length equals 14 residues. Germline V gene data show CDR1 as MDHEN and CDR2 as SYDVKM. The J segment lost 1 base and the V segment lost 5 bases, leaving 5 bases of the junction unmatched. CDR3 amino acids: CASSTRGQSYEQYF. Written as DNA, the CDR3 is TGTGCCAGCAGTACACGGGGACAGTCCTACGAGCAGTACTTC.

The chain joins TRBV27 to TRBJ2-6; 7 bases match TRBD1. Germline values: CDR1 MNHEY, CDR2 SMNVEV (reference sequence). The CDR3 totals 19 residues. With V trimmed by 0 bases and J by 0 bases, 8 bases remained unmatched. The CDR3 region is CASSLSRTSGGSGANVLTF. CDR3 bases: TGTGCCAGCAGTTTATCGCGTACCTCAGGGGGCTCTGGGGCCAACGTCCTGACTTTC.

This chain joins TRBV19 and TRBJ2-1; perhaps TRBD2 as D (6 bases). Germline values: CDR1 LNHDA, CDR2 SQIVND (reference sequence). V lost 5 bases, J lost 7 bases, and 9 bases lay in between. CDR3 length: 12 residues. CDR3 sequence (DNA): TGTGCCAGTAGTTATCTAGCGAATGAGCAGTTCTTC. It encodes CASSYLANEQFF.

The V gene is TRBV6-6, the J gene TRBJ2-5, with D possibly being TRBD1 (5 bases). Germline V lookup: CDR1 MNHNY, CDR2 SVGAGI (reference sequence). The CDR3 length is 16 residues. Trimming left V 4 bases short and J 8 bases short, with 23 bases between. CDR3 protein: CASSSSRLTVGDTQYF. As DNA, the CDR3 is TGTGCCAGCAGTTCCTCCCGCTTGACAGTTGGAGACACCCAGTACTTC.

Regarding this clone: The same CDR3 is also encoded by other DNA sequences in this sample. DNA of the CDR3: TGTGCCAGCAGTTCTTTTTACGAGCAGTACTTC. Translating it yields CASSSFYEQYF. The V and J genes are TRBV28 and TRBJ2-7; D ambiguous. CDR3 length: 11 residues. The V end lost 4 bases, the J end lost 4 bases, and 5 bases lay between the germline ends. Germline V CDR1 and CDR2: MDHEN, SYDVKM.

CDR3 sequence: CASSQGRGGPSTDTQYF. DNA of the CDR3: TGTGCCAGCAGCCAAGGTCGCGGGGGGCCGAGCACAGATACGCAGTATTTT. This sequence joins TRBV14 and TRBJ2-3, with 8 positions matching TRBD2. There are 17 residues in the CDR3. Unmatched junction bases numbered 6, after V lost 1 base and J lost 0 bases. Germline V gene sequence: CDR1 SGHDN, CDR2 FVKESK. Looking up the rest from reference TRBV14 and TRBJ2-3 gives the full variable domain: EAGVTQFPSHSVIEKGQTVTLRCDPISGHDNLYWYRRVMGKEIKFLLHFVKESKQDESGMPNNRFLAERTGGTYSTLKVQPAELEDSGVYFCASSQGRGGPSTDTQYFGPGTRLTVL.

The chain has TRBV27 and TRBJ1-5; D may be TRBD1 (5 bases). There are 15 residues in the CDR3. V lost 1 base to trimming and J lost 3 bases, with 10 bases between them. CDR1 is MNHEY, CDR2 SMNVEV, per germline (reference sequence). The CDR3, as DNA: TGTGCCAGCAGTTTATTCCGGGGGTCCAATCAGCCCCAGCATTTT. This sequence encodes CASSLFRGSNQPQHF.

The chain links TRBV27 to TRBJ1-2; TRBD1 matches at 7 bases. The CDR3 contains 14 residues. CDR1 and CDR2 (germline): MNHEY, SMNVEV (reference sequence). Germline trimming cut 5 bases from V and 3 bases from J; bases unmatched to any gene: 6. The CDR3 DNA sequence: TGTGCCAGCAGTCCCGAAGGGGGCTACTATGGCTACACCTTC. Its translation: CASSPEGGYYGYTF.

The table lists this clone with a few counts. This sequence joins TRBV11-3 and TRBJ2-7, with D possibly matching TRBD1 (5 bases). The V end was cut by 2 bases, the J end by 3 bases, with 11 bases between. Germline V gives CDR1 SGHNT, CDR2 YENEEA. The CDR3 consists of 14 residues. In DNA form, the CDR3 reads TGTGCCAGCAGCTTATCGTCGCAGGGCTACGAGCAGTACTTC. This encodes CASSLSSQGYEQYF.

J is TRBJ1-5 and V is TRBV28; perhaps TRBD1 as D (6 bases). V was pared by 5 bases and J by 3 bases, with 20 bases between. CDR1 and CDR2 from the germline V gene are MDHEN and SYDVKM. The CDR3 extends over 17 amino acids. CDR3 sequence (DNA): TGTGCCAGCAGTCTACGACAGGCCGCATTAAACAATCAGCCCCAGCATTTT. This translates into CASSLRQAALNNQPQHF.

The chain couples TRBV19 to TRBJ1-2; possibly TRBD1 for D (5 bases). The germline CDR1 and CDR2 sequences are LNHDA and SQIVND (reference sequence). Trimming took 6 bases from V and 2 from J, leaving 7 bases between them. This CDR3 is 12 amino acids long. In DNA, the CDR3 is TGTGCCAGTAGGACAGAGAACTATGGCTACACCTTC. Its translation: CASRTENYGYTF.

The chain employs TRBV28 and TRBJ1-5; D remains unclear. This CDR3 is built from 14 residues. CDR1 and CDR2 (germline): MDHEN, SYDVKM. V was pared by 3 bases and J by 5 bases, with 11 bases between. CDR3 sequence reads: CASSLGGPYQPQHF. CDR3 DNA: TGTGCCAGCAGTTTGGGTGGGCCCTATCAGCCCCAGCATTTT.

The genes are TRBV11-2 and TRBJ2-1, with 7 bases matching TRBD1. Looked up from germline, CDR1 is SGHAT and CDR2 is FQNNGV. Germline trimming cut 3 bases from V and 7 bases from J; bases unmatched to any gene: 6. The CDR3 runs 14 residues. The CDR3 sequence is CASSFRDRGNEQFF. CDR3 DNA: TGTGCCAGCAGCTTCCGGGACAGAGGGAATGAGCAGTTCTTC.

The chain couples TRBV15 to TRBJ1-6; D is ambiguous. This CDR3 spans 15 amino acids. With 3 bases removed from V and 9 bases from J, the gap between germline ends came to 15 bases. CDR1 and CDR2 (germline): LNHNV, YYDKDF (reference sequence). The CDR3 sequence is CATSSLERYFSPLHF. The CDR3 coding sequence is TGTGCCACCAGCAGTTTGGAGAGATACTTTTCACCCCTCCACTTT.